One sample yielded the 13 T cell receptor beta chains listed below, sequenced in a study of shared clonotypes between healthy human individuals. Profiling relied on immunoSEQ multiplex PCR, and the TCRdb table lists in-frame clones only, not all of them. The repertoire includes fewer than 800,000 clones, about 92% of them detected once, and approximately 25% sits in the top ten. Cells designated naive CD8 were CD45RO-negative and were positively selected for CCR7, with terminally differentiated effector memory CD45RA+ cells excluded. Sequenced: naive CD8+ T cells sorted from blood. The receptor source for this set is a man younger than 40 in good health.

The V call is TRBV2, the J call TRBJ2-7; 10 bases match TRBD1. Germline loops: CDR1 SNHLY, CDR2 FYNNEI. The CDR3 is made up of 16 amino acids. V lost 3 bases and J lost 3; bases outside the gene matches: 8. The CDR3 coding sequence is TGTGCCAGCAGTGATCTCAGGACAGGGGGAAACTACGAGCAGTACTTC. This encodes CASSDLRTGGNYEQYF.

The rearrangement joins TRBV6-5 to TRBJ1-2; maybe TRBD1 (6 bases). The V end lost 5 bases, the J end lost 4 bases, and 17 bases lay between the germline ends. The CDR3 consists of 15 residues. Per the germline V gene, CDR1 is MNHEY and CDR2 is SVGAGI. CDR3 nucleotides: TGTGCCAGCAGTCTCAGGGGAAACATCTTCTATGGCTACACCTTC. Encoded protein: CASSLRGNIFYGYTF.

CDR3 residues: CASSAGTGVKQYF. The CDR3 nucleotides read TGTGCCAGCAGCGCCGGGACAGGGGTGAAGCAGTACTTC. The chain carries TRBV13 and TRBJ2-7; TRBD1 agrees at 10 bases. This CDR3 contains 13 residues. V was pared by 5 bases and J by 8 bases, with 6 bases of the junction left unmatched. Germline-derived CDR1 and CDR2 are PRHDT and FYEKMQ (reference sequence).

The chain recombines TRBV25-1 with TRBJ2-5; D remains ambiguous. The DNA end is more similar to TRBJ2-7, so the J call may be wrong. The CDR3 has 16 amino acids. Germline V gene lookup returns CDR1 MGHDK and CDR2 SYGVNS. The chain's CDR3 is CASSEVGHGIWSEQYF. CDR3 nucleotide sequence: TGTGCCAGCAGTGAGGTTGGGCACGGTATTTGGTCCGAGCAGTACTTC.

The V and J genes are TRBV7-9 and TRBJ2-1; the D is unclear. This CDR3 comprises 13 residues. Germline V gives CDR1 SEHNR, CDR2 FQNEAQ (reference sequence). Trimming shortened V by 6 bases and J by 5 bases, and 11 bases separated the two germline ends. CDR3 region: CASRPLAHNEQFF. DNA for the CDR3: TGTGCCAGCAGACCTCTTGCACACAATGAGCAGTTCTTC.

The chain carries TRBV21-1 and TRBJ2-3; TRBD2, the table's D call, lacks a check against the DNA. TRBV21-1 is classified as a pseudogene. The CDR3 spans 15 residues. The CDR3 sequence: CASSKQGLVDDTQYF. CDR3 sequence (DNA): TGTGCCAGCAGCAAACAGGGACTAGTCGATGATACGCAGTATTTT.

The chain uses TRBV5-6 and TRBJ1-1, with a possible D match to TRBD1 (6 bases). Trimming took off 6 bases at V and 1 base at J, with 13 bases between the two ends. CDR3 length equals 14 residues. The germline V gene encodes CDR1 SGHDT and CDR2 YYEEEE. This CDR3 reads CASTLGAWNTEAFF. In DNA form, the CDR3 reads TGTGCCAGCACCCTGGGGGCGTGGAACACTGAAGCTTTCTTT.

V and J are TRBV11-1 and TRBJ1-1, with D tentatively TRBD1 (5 bases). The V and J ends lost 11 bases and 3 bases respectively, with 16 bases between them. From germline, CDR1 is SGHAT and CDR2 FQDESV (reference sequence). The CDR3 consists of 13 residues. Here the CDR3 reads CAGTGGRDTEAFF. CDR3 nucleotide sequence: TGTGCCGGCACGGGGGGTAGGGACACTGAAGCTTTCTTT.

This clone showed up just a few times. This chain links TRBV29-1 with TRBJ1-2; no definite D call. The CDR3 has 12 amino acids. Trimming took off 6 bases at V and 3 bases at J, with 11 bases between the two ends. Germline CDR1 SQVTM, CDR2 ANQGSEA. CDR3 in amino acids: CSVGPGDYGYTF. The CDR3 nucleotides read TGCAGCGTCGGTCCTGGTGACTATGGCTACACCTTC.

The J gene is TRBJ2-7, the V gene TRBV29-1; perhaps TRBD2 as D (5 bases). Between the trimmed V and J ends, which lost 3 bases and 2 bases, there was a span of 17 bases. The CDR3 contains 15 residues. From germline, CDR1 is SQVTM and CDR2 ANQGSEA. The CDR3 reads CSVEVASSAPYEQYF. The DNA for the CDR3 is TGCAGCGTTGAGGTGGCTAGCTCCGCTCCCTACGAGCAGTACTTC.

The chain uses TRBV4-3 and TRBJ2-2, with a possible D match to TRBD2 (6 bases). CDR1 and CDR2 from the germline V gene are LGHNA and YSLEER. V lost 0 bases, J lost 4 bases, and 15 bases lay in between. CDR3 length: 17 amino acids. This chain's CDR3 is CASSQDPPGALTGELFF. In DNA, the CDR3 is TGCGCCAGCAGCCAAGATCCACCGGGAGCTCTCACCGGGGAGCTGTTTTTT.

The chain recombines TRBV7-9 with TRBJ2-2; tentatively, D is TRBD1 (6 bases). V lost 3 bases to trimming and J lost 6 bases, with 17 bases between them. Germline-derived CDR1 and CDR2 are SEHNR and FQNEAQ (reference sequence). This CDR3 has 16 amino acids. The DNA of the CDR3 is TGTGCCAGCAGCTTGGTGACAGGCGTTATGGCCGGGGAGCTGTTTTTT. Its translation: CASSLVTGVMAGELFF.

The CDR3 loop is CASSYSTGSNYGYTF. DNA of the CDR3: TGTGCCAGCAGTTACTCGACAGGTTCTAACTATGGCTACACCTTC. This chain joins TRBV6-5 and TRBJ1-2; tentatively, D is TRBD1 (6 bases). CDR1 and CDR2 (germline): MNHEY, SVGAGI. The CDR3 extends over 15 amino acids. Trimming took off 0 bases at V and 0 bases at J, with 8 bases between the two ends.